The present entry profiles one T cell receptor beta chain with its context. This clone was seen just once. Its antigen is currently not known. No base quality information exists; no much larger clone differs at one position. For CDR1 and CDR2, the germline V gene lists SGHTA and FQGTGA. Clipping removes 8 bases from V and 7 bases from J, with 4 as the unmatched junction base count. Taken from cysteine to phenylalanine, the CDR3 has 14 residues. Only the CDR3 DNA is retained, 42 bases long and in frame from the first base. This sample stems from a study of cytomegalovirus exposure and HLA in healthy donors (dated by TCRdb to the late 2010s). Regarding the study in general: According to an earlier analysis of 587 of the donors, about 179 million T cells yielded 90 million to 140 million unique TCR beta sequences and more than 250 Gb of sequence data. An earlier analysis of nearly 600 of the donors applied high-throughput TCR beta sequencing to assess whether each TCR beta V gene segment acted as functional or pseudogenic. To predict cytomegalovirus infection status, the study combined high-throughput TCR immunosequencing, statistical association of individual TCRs with disease status, and machine learning. The study aimed to test whether signatures of past pathogen exposure could be identified by cataloging public T cell receptors. In a later genetic analysis, genome-wide SNP genotypes for about three fifths of the 666 donors were used, and that subset was treated as a discovery cohort. Among some 410 genotyped donors of the cohort, an average of approximately 240,000 unique TCR beta nucleotide sequences was sequenced per donor, of which 15% to 20% were non-productive. Every discovery cohort repertoire had been produced on one sequencing platform. Along with the approximately 700-subject first cohort, a separate validation cohort of over a hundred different subjects was used. A later analysis re-analyzed previously published TCR beta repertoires from 550 to 700 donors and added high-resolution HLA genotyping to study TCR occurrence patterns. The number of typed donors differed by locus: roughly 620-630 for A, B, C, DRB1 and DQB1; about 520 for DQA1; approximately 600 for DPA1; and about 470 for DPB1. An early release that covered some 630 HLA-typed donors contained approximately 320 gigabases of sequencing data and 85 million to 100 million unique TCR sequences. Of the roughly 400 genotyped donors, over 70% fell in the genetic ancestry cluster associated with self-reported Caucasian donors. The study used immunosequencing to profile the T cell repertoires of 670 or so subjects and linked those repertoires to cytomegalovirus serostatus. A handful of DR-DQ haplotypes were handled as single units for association and clustering because linkage in the cohort was strong. The later analysis used no new phenotypic data to find candidate immune exposures, relying instead on TCR beta sequences and their occurrence across donors. Alongside the repertoire data, information on donor age, sex, ethnicity and CMV serostatus was compiled. HLA typing covered class I and class II loci at four-digit resolution.

Overall results and qualifications from the work: The study listed approximately 150 TCR beta chains as associated with cytomegalovirus. Immune exposure information for the cohort was limited to CMV serostatus. A later analysis reported that several top co-occurrence clusters appeared linked to parvovirus B19, influenza, CMV and Epstein-Barr virus. A later genetic analysis associated a missense DCLRE1C variant with V-gene and J-gene trimming of TCR beta chains, and an independent cohort replicated the association. Most TCR sequences were seen in very few donors, while some public TCRs were found in many individuals. The authors suggested that the approach could potentially be generalized to other disease states and immunological phenotypes. Because HLA typing was unavailable for some donors at each locus, only the typed subset was used in association tests. In a later analysis, TCR association rates were found to vary across HLA loci, with the most associated TCRs seen for DRB1 alleles and the fewest for HLA-C alleles. A further reported finding was that TCR beta sequences accurately predicted the HLA-A and HLA-B alleles for most subjects in the first cohort. The sequencing pipeline was judged likely to have produced a cluster of highly shared sequence variants as a technical artifact. A later analysis found that most CMV-associated TCR beta chains appeared HLA-restricted, with HLA associations seemingly driven largely by CMV exposure. In a later analysis, HLA-associated TCR beta chains showed more clonal expansion and lower generation probabilities than non-associated chains that were equally common. Some IMGT-functional V segments, including TRBV6-2 and TRBV6-3, could not be distinguished by the 87-base-pair reads and were therefore excluded. Specific HLA alleles were associated with more than 15,000 TCR beta sequences at a false discovery rate of 0.05 in a later analysis. Roughly uniform sequencing depth across donors was assumed in presence/absence analyses, although this assumption may not hold. Seventeen rarely observed V segments, including chromosome 9 orphons, were excluded from the earlier analysis of approximately 600 of the donors because counts were too low. In both the original and validation cohorts, the classifier was reported to diagnose cytomegalovirus status with high specificity and sensitivity. In vitro tests confirmed that three of the cytomegalovirus-associated TCR beta chains recognize cytomegalovirus antigens. Assigning TCR associations to individual alleles was difficult when HLA alleles, especially DR and DQ, strongly co-occurred. This cohort had only TCR beta chains sequenced, and the lack of alpha or paired-chain data limited which features could be detected. An earlier analysis of around 600 of the donors showed that most TCR beta V segments appeared in productive rearrangements either about 87% or about 30% of the time, which broadly matched IMGT annotations. According to a later genetic analysis, donors in an Asian-associated ancestry cluster had fewer N-insertions in productive TCRs than the approximately 650-donor mean. Linkage disequilibrium might explain the correlated functional status among segregating V segments, but an unknown experimental factor could not be ruled out.

Library creation used the immunoSEQ multiplex PCR assay. For the multiplex PCR, a mixture combining 60 forward primers for TCR Vbeta segments and 13 reverse primers for TCR Jbeta segments was used. Amplification of the CDR3 region of rearranged TCR beta genes was performed with a multiplex PCR assay on genomic DNA. Amplified TCR beta libraries were sequenced as 87-base-pair reads on the Illumina HiSeq System. The paper's processing steps were these. Across the 500 to 700 repertoires, a later analysis counted tens of millions of unique TCR beta chains, around 11 million of which were shared by at least two donors. To remove PCR and sequencing errors, raw reads were error-corrected and collapsed into unique sequences using a nearest-neighbor algorithm that merged closely related sequences. CDR3 sequences were aligned to IMGT reference sequences to assign V, D and J gene segments. For a sequence to be retained, a match of at least six nucleotides was required to both a V gene segment and a J gene segment. Rearrangements were called productive when the CDR3 lacked stop codons and stayed in frame with V and J; all others were non-productive. CDR3 was defined according to IMGT convention as the region running from the second conserved V-encoded cysteine to the conserved J-encoded phenylalanine. The earlier analysis of some 580 of the donors excluded any sequence lacking an unambiguous match to a single V gene segment. An earlier analysis of a few hundred of the donors called V segments functional above 56.7% productive rearrangements and segregating when the between-donor standard deviation exceeded 5%. A statistical classification framework was built for diagnosing cytomegalovirus status from the catalog of TCR beta chain sequences. In a later analysis, V and J genes were assigned by comparing TCR nucleotide sequences against IMGT/GENE-DB human TR gene sequences. The TCRdist pipeline was used in a later analysis to assign CDR3 sequences and most-parsimonious VDJ recombination scenarios. In a later analysis, each TCR beta chain was defined by its CDR3 amino acid sequence together with its V-gene family, and reads without a unique V-gene family were excluded. In a later analysis, around 600 highly shared, low-generation-probability nucleotide sequences were removed to address suspected cross-contamination and a sequencing artifact. A later analysis calculated a clonal expansion index for each public chain from normalized within-repertoire ranks of inferred template counts. In a later analysis, generation probabilities were computed using a VDJ recombination model fitted to out-of-frame rearrangements, and the results were checked against IGoR. In a later analysis, hypergeometric tests were used to score TCR-TCR, TCR-HLA and TCR-CMV co-occurrence, with a repertoire-size bias correction applied to TCR pairs. False discovery rates were estimated in a later analysis by permuting HLA or CMV assignments 20 times. In a later analysis, co-occurring TCRs were grouped with DBSCAN, and TCRdist sequence similarity was added when clustering was performed within HLA-allele-positive subsets. For co-occurrence clustering, repertoires with fewer than 30,000 or more than 120,000 public chains were excluded, along with several repertoires with anomalous nucleotide sharing. TCRdb re-hosts the immuneACCESS table, in-frame sequences only. Its copies lack some clones; in the studies checked, an unresolved V gene accounts for under half of them, and the cause for the rest is not known. The V and J calls and clone size come from that table; D and trimming were worked out from the DNA. The sample yields about 130,000 clones; around four fifths were counted once. Together, the top ten hold around 3.5% of the sample.

The cohort comprised fewer than 700 healthy bone marrow donors. Cohort members were all nominally healthy when sampled, although unrecorded immune exposures were likely present. The donor tested CMV seropositive and was one of the 289 seropositive cohort members. A peripheral blood sample was collected from each donor, and TCR beta sequencing was performed on peripheral blood mononuclear cells. Genomic DNA extraction from the blood cell samples was performed with the Qiagen DNeasy Blood Extraction Kit. This chain is built from TRBV7-3 and TRBJ2-2; the central 13 bases match TRBD2. The sample taken for sequencing was PBMCs. The clonotype originates from a woman aged 40 to 50 in good health and CMV-seropositive. The CDR3 amino acid sequence is: CASGLAGASGELFF. DNA sequence: TGTGCCAGCGGACTAGCGGGAGCTAGCGGGGAGCTGTTTTTT.